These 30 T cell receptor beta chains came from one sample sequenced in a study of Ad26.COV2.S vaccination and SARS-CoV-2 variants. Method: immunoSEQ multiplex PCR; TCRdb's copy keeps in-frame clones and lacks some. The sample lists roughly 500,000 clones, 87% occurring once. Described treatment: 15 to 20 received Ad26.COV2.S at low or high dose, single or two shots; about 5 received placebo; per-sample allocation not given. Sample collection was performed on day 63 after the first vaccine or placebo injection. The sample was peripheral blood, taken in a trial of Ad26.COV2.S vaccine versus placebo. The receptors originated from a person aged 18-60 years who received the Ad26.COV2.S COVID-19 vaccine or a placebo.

The CDR3 DNA sequence: TGCGCCAGCAGGGACGGGAATTCACCCCTCCACTTT. This codes for CASRDGNSPLHF. The gene calls are TRBV10-2 and TRBJ1-6; D is undetermined. V was cut by 6 bases and J by 7 bases, with 7 bases left in between. This CDR3 is 12 amino acids long. CDR1 WSHSY and CDR2 SAAADI come from the germline V gene.

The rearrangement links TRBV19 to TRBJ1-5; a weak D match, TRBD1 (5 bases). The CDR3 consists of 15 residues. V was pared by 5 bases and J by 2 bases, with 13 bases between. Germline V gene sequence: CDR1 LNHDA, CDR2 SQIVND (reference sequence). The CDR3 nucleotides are TGTGCCAGTAGTGCCCCCGACAGACGCAATCAGCCCCAGCATTTT. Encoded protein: CASSAPDRRNQPQHF.

CDR3 amino acids: CATSRGGGFFGANHNEQFF. CDR3 coding DNA: TGTGCCACCAGCAGAGGTGGCGGATTTTTCGGCGCAAACCACAATGAGCAGTTCTTC. The chain joins TRBV15 to TRBJ2-1; D is ambiguous. Per the germline V gene, CDR1 is LNHNV and CDR2 is YYDKDF (reference sequence). CDR3 length equals 19 residues. V lost 1 base, J lost 5 bases, and 24 bases lay in between.

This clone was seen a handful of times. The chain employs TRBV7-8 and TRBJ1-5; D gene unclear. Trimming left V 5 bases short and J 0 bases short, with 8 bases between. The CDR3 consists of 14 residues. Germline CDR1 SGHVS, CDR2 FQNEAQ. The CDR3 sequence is CASSRTDSNQPQHF. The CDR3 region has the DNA TGTGCCAGCAGCCGGACGGATAGCAATCAGCCCCAGCATTTT. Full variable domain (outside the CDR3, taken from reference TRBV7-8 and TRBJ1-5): GAGVSQSPRYKVAKRGQDVALRCDPISGHVSLFWYQQALGQGPEFLTYFQNEAQLDKSGLPSDRFFAERPEGSVSTLKIQRTQQEDSAVYLCASSRTDSNQPQHFGDGTRLSIL.

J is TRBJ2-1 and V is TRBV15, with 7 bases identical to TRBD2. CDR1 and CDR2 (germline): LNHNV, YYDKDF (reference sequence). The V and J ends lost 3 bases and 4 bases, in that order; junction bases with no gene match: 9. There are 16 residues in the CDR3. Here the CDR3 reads CATSSGRAGSYNEQFF. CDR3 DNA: TGTGCCACCAGCAGTGGTCGAGCGGGGTCATACAATGAGCAGTTCTTC. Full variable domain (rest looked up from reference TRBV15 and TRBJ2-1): DAMVIQNPRYQVTQFGKPVTLSCSQTLNHNVMYWYQQKSSQAPKLLFHYYDKDFNNEADTPDNFQSRRPNTSFCFLDIRSPGLGDTAMYLCATSSGRAGSYNEQFFGPGTRLTVL.

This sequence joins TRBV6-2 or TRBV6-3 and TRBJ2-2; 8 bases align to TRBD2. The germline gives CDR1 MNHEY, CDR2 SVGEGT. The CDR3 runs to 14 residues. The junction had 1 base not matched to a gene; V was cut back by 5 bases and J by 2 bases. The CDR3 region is CASSSGGNTGELFF. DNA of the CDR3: TGTGCCAGCAGTAGCGGGGGCAACACCGGGGAGCTGTTTTTT.

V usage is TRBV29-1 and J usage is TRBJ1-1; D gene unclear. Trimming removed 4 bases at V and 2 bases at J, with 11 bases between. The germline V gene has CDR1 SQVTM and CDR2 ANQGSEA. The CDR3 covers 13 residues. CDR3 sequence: CSVASQPNTEAFF. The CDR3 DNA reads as TGCAGCGTTGCGTCCCAGCCCAACACTGAAGCTTTCTTT.

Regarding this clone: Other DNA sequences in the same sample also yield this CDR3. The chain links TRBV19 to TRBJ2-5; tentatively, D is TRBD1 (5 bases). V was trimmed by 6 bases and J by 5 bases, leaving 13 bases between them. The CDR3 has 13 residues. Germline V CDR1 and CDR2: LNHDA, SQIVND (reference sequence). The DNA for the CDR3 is TGTGCCAGTAGCCGCGACAGAAGGGAGACCCAGTACTTC. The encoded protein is CASSRDRRETQYF.

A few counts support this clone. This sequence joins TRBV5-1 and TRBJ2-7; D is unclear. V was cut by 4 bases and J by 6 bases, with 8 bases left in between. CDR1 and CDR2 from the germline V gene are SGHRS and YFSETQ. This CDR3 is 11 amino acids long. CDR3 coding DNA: TGCGCCAGCAGCGCCGCCCGCGAGCAGTACTTC. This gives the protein CASSAAREQYF.

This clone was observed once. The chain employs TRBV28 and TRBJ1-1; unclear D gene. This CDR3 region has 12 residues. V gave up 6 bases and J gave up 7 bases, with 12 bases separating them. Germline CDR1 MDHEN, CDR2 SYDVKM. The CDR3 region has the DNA TGTGCCAGCAGCCCGGCCTTGGGTGAAGCTTTCTTT. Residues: CASSPALGEAFF.

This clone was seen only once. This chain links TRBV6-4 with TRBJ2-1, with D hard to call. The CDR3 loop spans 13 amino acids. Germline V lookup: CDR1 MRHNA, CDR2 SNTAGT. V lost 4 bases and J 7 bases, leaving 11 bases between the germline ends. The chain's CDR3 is CASSVGIGNEQFF. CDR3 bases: TGTGCCAGCAGTGTTGGGATTGGGAATGAGCAGTTCTTC.

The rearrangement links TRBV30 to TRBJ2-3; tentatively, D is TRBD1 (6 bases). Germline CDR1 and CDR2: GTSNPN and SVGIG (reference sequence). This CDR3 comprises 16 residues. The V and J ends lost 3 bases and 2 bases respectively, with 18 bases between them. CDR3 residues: CAWSAFTGTNTDTQYF. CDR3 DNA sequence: TGTGCCTGGAGCGCATTCACAGGGACCAACACAGATACGCAGTATTTT.

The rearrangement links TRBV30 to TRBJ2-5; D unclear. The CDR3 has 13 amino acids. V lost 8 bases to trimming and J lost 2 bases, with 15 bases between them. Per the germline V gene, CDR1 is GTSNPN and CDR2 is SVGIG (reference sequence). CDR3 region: CAGVGEDQETQYF. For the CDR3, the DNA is TGTGCCGGAGTTGGAGAGGATCAAGAGACCCAGTACTTC.

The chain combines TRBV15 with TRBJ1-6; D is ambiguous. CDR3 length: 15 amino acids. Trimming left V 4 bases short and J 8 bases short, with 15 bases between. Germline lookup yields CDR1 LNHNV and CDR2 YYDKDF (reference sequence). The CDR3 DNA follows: TGTGCCACCAGCACAGGAGGGCTGGGGTATTCACCCCTCCACTTT. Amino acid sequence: CATSTGGLGYSPLHF.

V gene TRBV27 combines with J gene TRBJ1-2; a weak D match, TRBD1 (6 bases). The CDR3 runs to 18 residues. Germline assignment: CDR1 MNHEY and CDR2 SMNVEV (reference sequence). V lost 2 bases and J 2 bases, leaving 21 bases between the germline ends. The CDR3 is CASSLPPPKAGVNYGYTF. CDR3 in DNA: TGTGCCAGCAGTTTACCCCCTCCGAAGGCAGGGGTGAACTATGGCTACACCTTC.

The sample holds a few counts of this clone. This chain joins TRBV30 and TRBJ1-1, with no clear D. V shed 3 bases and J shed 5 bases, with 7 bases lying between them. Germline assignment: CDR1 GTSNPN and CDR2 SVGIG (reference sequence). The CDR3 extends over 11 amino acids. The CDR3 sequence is CAWRVSTEAFF. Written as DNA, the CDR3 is TGTGCCTGGAGGGTCAGTACTGAAGCTTTCTTT.

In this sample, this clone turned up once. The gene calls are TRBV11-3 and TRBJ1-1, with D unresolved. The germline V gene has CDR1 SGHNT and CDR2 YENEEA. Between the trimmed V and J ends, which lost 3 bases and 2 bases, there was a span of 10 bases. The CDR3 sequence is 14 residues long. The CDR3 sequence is CASSFAGQNTEAFF. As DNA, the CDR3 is TGTGCCAGCAGCTTTGCGGGCCAAAACACTGAAGCTTTCTTT.

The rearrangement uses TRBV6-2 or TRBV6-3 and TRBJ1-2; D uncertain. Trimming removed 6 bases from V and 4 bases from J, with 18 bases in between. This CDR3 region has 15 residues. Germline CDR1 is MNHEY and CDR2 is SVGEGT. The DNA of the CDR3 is TGTGCCAGCAGCGACCGGCGGGGAGACGCCTATGGCTACACCTTC. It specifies CASSDRRGDAYGYTF.

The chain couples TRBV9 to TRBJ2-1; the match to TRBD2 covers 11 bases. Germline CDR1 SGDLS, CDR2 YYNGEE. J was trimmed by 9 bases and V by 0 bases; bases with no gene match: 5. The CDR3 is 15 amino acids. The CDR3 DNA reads TGTGCCAGCAGCGTAGCTGTTAGCGGGAGGGGTGAGCAGTTCTTC. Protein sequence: CASSVAVSGRGEQFF. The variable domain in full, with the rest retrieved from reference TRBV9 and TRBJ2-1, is DSGVTQTPKHLITATGQRVTLRCSPRSGDLSVYWYQQSLDQGLQFLIQYYNGEERAKGNILERFSAQQFPDLHSELNLSSLELGDSALYFCASSVAVSGRGEQFFGPGTRLTVL.

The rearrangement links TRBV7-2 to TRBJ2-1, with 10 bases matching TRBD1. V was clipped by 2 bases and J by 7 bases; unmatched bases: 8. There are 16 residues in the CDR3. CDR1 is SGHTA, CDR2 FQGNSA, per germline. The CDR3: CASSLSPADRGNEQFF. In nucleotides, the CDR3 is TGTGCCAGCAGCTTATCCCCCGCGGACAGGGGGAATGAGCAGTTCTTC.

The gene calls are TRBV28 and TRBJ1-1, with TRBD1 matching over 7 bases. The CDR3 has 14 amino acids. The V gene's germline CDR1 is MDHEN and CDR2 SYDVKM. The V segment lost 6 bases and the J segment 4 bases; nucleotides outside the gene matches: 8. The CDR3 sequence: CASRETGESTEAFF. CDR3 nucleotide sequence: TGTGCCAGCAGGGAAACAGGGGAGAGCACTGAAGCTTTCTTT.

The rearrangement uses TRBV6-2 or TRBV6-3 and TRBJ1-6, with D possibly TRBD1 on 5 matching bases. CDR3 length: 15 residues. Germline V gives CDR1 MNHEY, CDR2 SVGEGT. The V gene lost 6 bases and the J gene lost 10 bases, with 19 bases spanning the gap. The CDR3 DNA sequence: TGTGCCAGCAGCCCTGGACCAAGGCAGGGCTCACCCCTCCACTTT. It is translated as CASSPGPRQGSPLHF.

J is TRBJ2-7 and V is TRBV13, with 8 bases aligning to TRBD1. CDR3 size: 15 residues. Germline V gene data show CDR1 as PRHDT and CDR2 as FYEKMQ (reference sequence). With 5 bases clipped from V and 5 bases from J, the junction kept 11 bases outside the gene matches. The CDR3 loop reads CASSIRGRGRDEQYF. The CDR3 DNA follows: TGTGCCAGCAGCATCAGGGGGCGTGGGCGGGACGAGCAGTACTTC.

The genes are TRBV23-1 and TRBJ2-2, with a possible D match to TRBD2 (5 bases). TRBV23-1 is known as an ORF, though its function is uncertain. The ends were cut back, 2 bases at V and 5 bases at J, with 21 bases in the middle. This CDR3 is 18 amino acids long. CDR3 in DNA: TGCGCCAGCAGTCAACCTCGGGTGGCGGGTTTGTTAACCGGGGAGCTGTTTTTT. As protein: CASSQPRVAGLLTGELFF.

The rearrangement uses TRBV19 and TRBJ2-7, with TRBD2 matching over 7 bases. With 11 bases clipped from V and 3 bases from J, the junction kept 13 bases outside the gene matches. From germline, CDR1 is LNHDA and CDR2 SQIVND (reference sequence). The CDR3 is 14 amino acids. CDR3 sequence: CAAQTGTTGYEQYF. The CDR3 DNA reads TGTGCCGCCCAAACGGGGACTACCGGCTACGAGCAGTACTTC.

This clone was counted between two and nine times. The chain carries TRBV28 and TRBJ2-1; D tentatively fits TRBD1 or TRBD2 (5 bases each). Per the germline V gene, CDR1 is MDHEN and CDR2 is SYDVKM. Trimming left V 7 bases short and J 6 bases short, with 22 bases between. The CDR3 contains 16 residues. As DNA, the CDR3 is TGTGCCAGCACTCCAACGGGGCCCGTTGCCACCAATGAGCAGTTCTTC. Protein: CASTPTGPVATNEQFF.

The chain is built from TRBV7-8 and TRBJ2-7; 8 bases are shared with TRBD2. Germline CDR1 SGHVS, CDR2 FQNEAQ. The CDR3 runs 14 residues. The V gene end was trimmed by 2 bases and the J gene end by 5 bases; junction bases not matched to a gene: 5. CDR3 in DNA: TGTGCCAGCAGCTTACCGGGACTAGGGAACGAGCAGTACTTC. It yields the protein CASSLPGLGNEQYF. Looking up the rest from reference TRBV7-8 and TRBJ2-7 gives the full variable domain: GAGVSQSPRYKVAKRGQDVALRCDPISGHVSLFWYQQALGQGPEFLTYFQNEAQLDKSGLPSDRFFAERPEGSVSTLKIQRTQQEDSAVYLCASSLPGLGNEQYFGPGTRLTVT.

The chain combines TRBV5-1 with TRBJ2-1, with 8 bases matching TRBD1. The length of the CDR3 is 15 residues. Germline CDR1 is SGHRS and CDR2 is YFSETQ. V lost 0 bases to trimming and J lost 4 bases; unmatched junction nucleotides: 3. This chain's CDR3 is CASSLGTGKYNEQFF. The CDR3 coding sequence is TGCGCCAGCAGCTTGGGGACAGGGAAGTACAATGAGCAGTTCTTC.

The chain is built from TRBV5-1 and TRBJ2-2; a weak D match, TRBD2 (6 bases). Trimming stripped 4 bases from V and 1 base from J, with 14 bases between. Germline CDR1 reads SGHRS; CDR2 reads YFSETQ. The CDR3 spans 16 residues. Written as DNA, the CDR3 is TGCGCCAGCAGCGAGGAGGGACGGATGAACACCGGGGAGCTGTTTTTT. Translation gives CASSEEGRMNTGELFF.

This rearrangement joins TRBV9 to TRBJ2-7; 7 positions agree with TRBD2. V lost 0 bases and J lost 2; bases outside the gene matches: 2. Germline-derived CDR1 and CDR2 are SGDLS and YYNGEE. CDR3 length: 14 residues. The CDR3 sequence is CASSVGAGAYEQYF. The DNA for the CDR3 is TGTGCCAGCAGCGTAGGGGCGGGAGCCTACGAGCAGTACTTC.